This T cell receptor beta chain is from a study of siplizumab effects on memory and regulatory T cells. Study-wide points: Under siplizumab, alloreactive sequences traced to unstimulated CD4+ memory cells were significantly reduced. Both greater diversity than memory cells and a major contribution to the alloresponse seemed to characterize naive T cells. Tracing alloreactive clones into unstimulated subsets worked for only a minor fraction of them.

Of note for this clone: Its antigen remains unidentified.

The assay covered roughly 100,000 TCR templates per sample. Assay used: immunoSEQ multiplex PCR; TCRdb lists only in-frame clones, some missing. The data hold 99,000 or so clones, with 93% observed a single time. The specimen sequenced was CD4+ T cells sorted from blood. This TCR derives from a human donor in good health.

The CDR3 coding sequence is TGTGCCAGTAGTATGAGAGGGGACCCCCTCTATGGCTACACCTTC. This sequence encodes CASSMRGDPLYGYTF. This sequence joins TRBV19 and TRBJ1-2; maybe TRBD1 (5 bases). Trimming took 3 bases from V and 4 from J, leaving 15 bases between them. Germline CDR1 is LNHDA and CDR2 is SQIVND (reference sequence). The CDR3 length is 15 residues.